Sequencing of this T cell receptor beta chain was carried out in a study of T cells in Graves' hyperthyroidism and ophthalmopathy. The PBMCs were sourced from fresh peripheral blood (about 10 ml). Trimming pared 0 bases from V and 1 base from J, leaving 7 bases between. This CDR3 spans 14 amino acids. Per germline, CDR1 LGHNA and CDR2 YSLEER. Amplification yielded TCR beta CDR3 regions, with RNA transcripts as the source. The HTBI set primed first-round TCR CDR3 RT-PCR. TCRdb reanalysed the multiplex PCR reads using MiXCR and keeps one entry per CDR3 protein. The sample has about 700,000 distinct CDR3 sequences, roughly 15% seen once. Study-level points and caveats: Blood held most thyroid clonotypes expanded above 0.001 frequency.

This clonotype was seen only a few times. Its target is unknown. The clonotype was recovered from a young woman with Graves' hyperthyroidism. This sequence joins TRBV4-3 and TRBJ2-7; D is uncertain. The sample was blood. The CDR3 here is CASSQDTPSYEQYF. The CDR3 DNA reads as TGCGCCAGCAGCCAAGACACCCCTTCCTACGAGCAGTACTTC.